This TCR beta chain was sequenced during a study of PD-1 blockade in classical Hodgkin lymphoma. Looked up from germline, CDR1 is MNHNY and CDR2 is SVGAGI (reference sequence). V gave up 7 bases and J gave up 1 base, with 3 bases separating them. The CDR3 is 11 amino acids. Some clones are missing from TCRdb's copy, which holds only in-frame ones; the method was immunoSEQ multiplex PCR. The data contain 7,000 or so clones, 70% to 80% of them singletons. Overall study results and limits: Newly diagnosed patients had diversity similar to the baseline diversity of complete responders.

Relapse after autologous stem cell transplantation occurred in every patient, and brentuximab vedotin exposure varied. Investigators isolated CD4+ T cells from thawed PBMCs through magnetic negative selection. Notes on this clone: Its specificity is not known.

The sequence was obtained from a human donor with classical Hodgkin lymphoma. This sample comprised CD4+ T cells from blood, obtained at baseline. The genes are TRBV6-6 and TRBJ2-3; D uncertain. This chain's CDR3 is CASTRTDTQYF. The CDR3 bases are TGTGCCAGCACCCGCACAGATACGCAGTATTTT.